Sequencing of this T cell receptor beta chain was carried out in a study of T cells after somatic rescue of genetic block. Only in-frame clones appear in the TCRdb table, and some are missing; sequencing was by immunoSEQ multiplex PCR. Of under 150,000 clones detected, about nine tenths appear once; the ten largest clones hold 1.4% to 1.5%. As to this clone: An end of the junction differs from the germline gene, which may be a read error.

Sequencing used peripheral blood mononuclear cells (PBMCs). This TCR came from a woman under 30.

The CDR3 DNA reads as TGCAGCGCTGAAGTTCAGGACACTGAAGCTTTCTTT. Translation: CSAEVQDTEAFF. The chain recombines TRBV29-1 with TRBJ1-1; D is undetermined. The CDR3 spans 12 residues. Germline lookup yields CDR1 SQVTM and CDR2 ANQGSEA.